This TCR beta chain was profiled in a study of shared clonotypes between healthy human individuals. About the research overall: Per donor, three plates held CD4 naive cells, three held CD4 memory, two held CD8 naive and one held CD8 memory. Overall study results and limits: As a rule, naive subsets had a larger estimated richness than memory subsets.

The assay used deep level. Across several immunoSEQ plates, the genomic DNA of each subset was split evenly. The table came from immunoSEQ multiplex PCR; TCRdb's copy has only in-frame clones and leaves some out. Of approximately 2.5 million clones listed, 93% were seen once; the top ten hold 0.36%. In the case of this clone: Its matching antigen is unknown.

CDR1 SGHRS and CDR2 YFSETQ come from the germline V gene. Between the trimmed V and J ends, which lost 4 bases and 2 bases, there was a span of 12 bases. There are 14 residues in the CDR3. The rearrangement links TRBV5-1 to TRBJ1-2, with a possible D match to TRBD1 (6 bases). This clonotype was obtained from a man aged 18 to 30 in good health. Some clones in this sample may be carry-over from other donors' samples. The specimen was naive CD4+ T cells from PBMCs. Documented subset: CD45RA+ positively selected. The chain's CDR3 is CASSDGDTNYGYTF. The CDR3 DNA follows: TGCGCCAGCAGCGACGGGGACACAAACTATGGCTACACCTTC.